This T cell receptor beta chain stems from a study of control samples from healthy donors and cancer patients. The table came from immunoSEQ multiplex PCR; TCRdb's copy has only in-frame clones and leaves some out. This sample carries approximately 100,000 clones, 65% to 85% of them seen once, and the ten largest clones take 38%. Trimming shortened V by 4 bases and J by 5 bases, and 10 bases separated the two germline ends. Germline V gene sequence: CDR1 SGHRS, CDR2 YFSETQ. The CDR3 length is 13 residues. This clonotype originated in a man in his 70s with lung cancer. Sequencing used PBMCs. This chain links TRBV5-1 with TRBJ1-5; D ambiguous. CDR3 amino acids: CASSPDGYQPQHF. The CDR3 nucleotides are TGCGCCAGCAGCCCGGACGGATATCAGCCCCAGCATTTT.